This TCR beta chain was profiled in a study of early stage breast cancer tumors. At the level of the study: ER+/PR+/HER2- status applied to twelve of 16 invasive breast tumors. Each sample averaged around 10-fold read coverage.

About this clone itself: The target antigen is unknown.

Study results and caveats: Tumor and normal breast were distinguished via blood comparison in most of the 16 patients.

Profiled with immunoSEQ multiplex PCR; TCRdb holds only in-frame clones, not every one. The sample includes tens of thousands of clones, about three quarters seen only once; the top ten take around 3.4%. Trimming took off 5 bases at V and 5 bases at J, with 12 bases between the two ends. This CDR3 is built from 13 residues. Germline-derived CDR1 and CDR2 are MNHNS and SASEGT. This sequence joins TRBV6-1 and TRBJ1-1, with a tentative D call TRBD1 (5 bases). Sample: blood. This receptor was obtained from a person aged 35 to 50 with breast cancer. CDR3 DNA: TGTGCCAGCAGTACGAGCAGGGTTACTGAAGCTTTCTTT. Translation gives CASSTSRVTEAFF.